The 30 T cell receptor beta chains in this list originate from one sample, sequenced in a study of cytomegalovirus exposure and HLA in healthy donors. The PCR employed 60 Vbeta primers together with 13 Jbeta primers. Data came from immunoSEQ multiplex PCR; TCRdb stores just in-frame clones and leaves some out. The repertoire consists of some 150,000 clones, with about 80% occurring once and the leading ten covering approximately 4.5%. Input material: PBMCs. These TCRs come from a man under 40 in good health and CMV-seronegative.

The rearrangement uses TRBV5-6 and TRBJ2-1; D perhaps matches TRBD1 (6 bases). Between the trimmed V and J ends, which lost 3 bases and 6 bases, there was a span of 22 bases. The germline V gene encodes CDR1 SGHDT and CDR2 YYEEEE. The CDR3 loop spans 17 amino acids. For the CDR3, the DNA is TGTGCCAGCAGCTACTCCCTCCAATTAATACAGGGCAATGAGCAGTTCTTC. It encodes CASSYSLQLIQGNEQFF.

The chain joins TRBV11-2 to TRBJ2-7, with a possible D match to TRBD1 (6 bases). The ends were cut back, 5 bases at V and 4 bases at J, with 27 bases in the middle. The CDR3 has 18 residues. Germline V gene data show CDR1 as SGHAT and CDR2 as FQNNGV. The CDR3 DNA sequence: TGTGCCAGCAGCCCCGTAAACCGCGACAGGAGAAGCTCTTACGAGCAGTACTTC. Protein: CASSPVNRDRRSSYEQYF.

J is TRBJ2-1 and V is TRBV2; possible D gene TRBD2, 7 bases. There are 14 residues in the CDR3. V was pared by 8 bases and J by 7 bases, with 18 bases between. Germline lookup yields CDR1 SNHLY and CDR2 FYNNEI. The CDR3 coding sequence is TGTGCCAGCGCAAGGGGGGGGCAGGGAAATGAGCAGTTCTTC. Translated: CASARGGQGNEQFF. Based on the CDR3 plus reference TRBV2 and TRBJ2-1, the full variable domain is EPEVTQTPSHQVTQMGQEVILRCVPISNHLYFYWYRQILGQKVEFLVSFYNNEISEKSEIFDDQFSVERPDGSNFTLKIRSTKLEDSAMYFCASARGGQGNEQFFGPGTRLTVL.

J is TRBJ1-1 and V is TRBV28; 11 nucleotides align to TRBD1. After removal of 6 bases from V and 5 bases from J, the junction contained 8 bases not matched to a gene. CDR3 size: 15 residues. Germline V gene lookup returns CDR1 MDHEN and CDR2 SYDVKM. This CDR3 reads CASRMGDRGGTEAFF. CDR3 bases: TGTGCCAGCAGGATGGGGGACAGGGGGGGGACTGAAGCTTTCTTT.

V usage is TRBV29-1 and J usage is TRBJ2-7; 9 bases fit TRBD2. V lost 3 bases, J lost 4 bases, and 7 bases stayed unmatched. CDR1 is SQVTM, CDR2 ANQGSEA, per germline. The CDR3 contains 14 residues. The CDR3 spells CSVEAGGPGYEQYF. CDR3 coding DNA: TGCAGCGTTGAGGCGGGAGGGCCAGGGTACGAGCAGTACTTC.

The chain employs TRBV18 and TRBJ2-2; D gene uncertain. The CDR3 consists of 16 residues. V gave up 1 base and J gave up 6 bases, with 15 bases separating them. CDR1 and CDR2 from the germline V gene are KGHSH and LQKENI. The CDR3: CASSPRLAVVAGELFF. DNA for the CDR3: TGTGCCAGCTCACCACGTCTGGCGGTAGTAGCCGGGGAGCTGTTTTTT.

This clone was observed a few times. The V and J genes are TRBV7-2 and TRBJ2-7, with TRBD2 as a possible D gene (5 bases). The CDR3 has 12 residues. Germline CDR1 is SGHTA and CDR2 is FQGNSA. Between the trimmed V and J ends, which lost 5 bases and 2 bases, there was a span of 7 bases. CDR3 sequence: CASSRGTYEQYF. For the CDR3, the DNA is TGTGCCAGCAGCCGAGGGACCTACGAGCAGTACTTC.

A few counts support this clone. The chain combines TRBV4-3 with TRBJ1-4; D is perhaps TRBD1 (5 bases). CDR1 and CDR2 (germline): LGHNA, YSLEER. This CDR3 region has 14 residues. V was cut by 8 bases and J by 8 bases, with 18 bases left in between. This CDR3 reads CASGPQQATEKLFF. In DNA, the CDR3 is TGCGCCAGCGGACCCCAACAGGCTACCGAAAAACTGTTTTTT.

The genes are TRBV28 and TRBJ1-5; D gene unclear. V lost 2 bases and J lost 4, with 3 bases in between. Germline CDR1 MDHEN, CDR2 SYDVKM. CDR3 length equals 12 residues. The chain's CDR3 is CASSLLNQPQHF. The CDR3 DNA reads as TGTGCCAGCAGTTTACTAAATCAGCCCCAGCATTTT.

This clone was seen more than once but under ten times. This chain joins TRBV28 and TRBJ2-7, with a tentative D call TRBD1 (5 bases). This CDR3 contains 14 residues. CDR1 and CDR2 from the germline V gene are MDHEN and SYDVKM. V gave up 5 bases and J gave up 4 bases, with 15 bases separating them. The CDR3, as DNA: TGTGCCAGCAGTCCTCAGGGTGCAACATACGAGCAGTACTTC. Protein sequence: CASSPQGATYEQYF.

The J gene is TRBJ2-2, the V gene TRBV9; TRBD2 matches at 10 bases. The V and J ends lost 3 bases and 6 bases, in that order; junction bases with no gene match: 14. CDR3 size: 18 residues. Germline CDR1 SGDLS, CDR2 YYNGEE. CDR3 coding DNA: TGTGCCAGCAGCGCACGAGGACTAGCGGATAGGCGGTCCGGGGAGCTGTTTTTT. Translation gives CASSARGLADRRSGELFF.

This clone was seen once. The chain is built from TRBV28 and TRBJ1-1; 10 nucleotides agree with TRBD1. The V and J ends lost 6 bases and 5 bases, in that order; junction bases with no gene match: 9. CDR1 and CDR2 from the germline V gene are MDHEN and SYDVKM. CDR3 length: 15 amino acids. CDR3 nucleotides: TGTGCCAGCAGCTACCCTAGGACAGGGGGGACTGAAGCTTTCTTT. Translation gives CASSYPRTGGTEAFF.

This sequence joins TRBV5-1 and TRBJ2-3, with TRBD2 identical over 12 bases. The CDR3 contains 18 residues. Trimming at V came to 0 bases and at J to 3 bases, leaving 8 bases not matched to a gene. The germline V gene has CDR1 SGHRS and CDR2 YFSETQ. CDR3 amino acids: CASSLGGTGTSGTDTQYF. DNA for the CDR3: TGCGCCAGCAGCTTGGGGGGTACCGGGACTAGCGGGACAGATACGCAGTATTTT. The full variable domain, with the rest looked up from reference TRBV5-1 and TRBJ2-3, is KAGVTQTPRYLIKTRGQQVTLSCSPISGHRSVSWYQQTPGQGLQFLFEYFSETQRNKGNFPGRFSGRQFSNSRSEMNVSTLELGDSALYLCASSLGGTGTSGTDTQYFGPGTRLTVL.

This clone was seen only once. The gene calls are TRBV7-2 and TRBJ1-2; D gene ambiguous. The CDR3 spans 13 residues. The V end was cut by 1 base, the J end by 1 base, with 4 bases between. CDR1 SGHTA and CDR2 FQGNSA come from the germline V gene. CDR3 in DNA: TGTGCCAGCAGCTTAGTAATTAACTATGGCTACACCTTC. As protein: CASSLVINYGYTF.

As DNA, the CDR3 is TGTGCCAGCAGGCCTACCCCAGGGTCACTCTCTGGAAACACCATATATTTT. Translation gives CASRPTPGSLSGNTIYF. The chain carries TRBV28 and TRBJ1-3, with a weak D call TRBD1 (5 bases). The CDR3 covers 17 residues. Trimming left V 6 bases short and J 0 bases short, with 18 bases between. CDR1 and CDR2 from the germline V gene are MDHEN and SYDVKM.

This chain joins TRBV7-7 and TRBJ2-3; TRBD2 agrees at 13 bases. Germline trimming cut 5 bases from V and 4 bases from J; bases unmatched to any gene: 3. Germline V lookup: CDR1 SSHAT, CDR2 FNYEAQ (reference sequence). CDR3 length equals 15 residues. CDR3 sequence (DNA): TGTGCCAGCAGCGTACTAGCGGGGGGGGCAGATACGCAGTATTTT. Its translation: CASSVLAGGADTQYF.

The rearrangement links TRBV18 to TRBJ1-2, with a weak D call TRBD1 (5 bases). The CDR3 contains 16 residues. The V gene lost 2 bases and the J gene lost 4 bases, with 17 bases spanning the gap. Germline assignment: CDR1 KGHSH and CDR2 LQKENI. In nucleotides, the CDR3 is TGTGCCAGCTCACCAGAGGCTAGGGGTTCGGGCTATGGCTACACCTTC. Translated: CASSPEARGSGYGYTF.

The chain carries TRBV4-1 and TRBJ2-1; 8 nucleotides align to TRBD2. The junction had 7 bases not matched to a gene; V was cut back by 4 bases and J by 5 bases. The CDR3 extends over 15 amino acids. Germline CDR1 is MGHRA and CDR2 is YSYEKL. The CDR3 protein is CASSPLRGDNNEQFF. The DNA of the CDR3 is TGCGCCAGCAGCCCATTGCGGGGGGACAACAATGAGCAGTTCTTC.

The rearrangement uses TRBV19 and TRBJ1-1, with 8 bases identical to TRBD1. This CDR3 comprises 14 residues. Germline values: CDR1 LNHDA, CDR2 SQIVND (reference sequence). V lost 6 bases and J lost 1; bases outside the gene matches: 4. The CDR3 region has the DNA TGTGCCAGTAGGGACAGGGTCACGAACACTGAAGCTTTCTTT. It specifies CASRDRVTNTEAFF. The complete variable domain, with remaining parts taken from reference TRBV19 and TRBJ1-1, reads DGGITQSPKYLFRKEGQNVTLSCEQNLNHDAMYWYRQDPGQGLRLIYYSQIVNDFQKGDIAEGYSVSREKKESFPLTVTSAQKNPTAFYLCASRDRVTNTEAFFGQGTRLTVV.

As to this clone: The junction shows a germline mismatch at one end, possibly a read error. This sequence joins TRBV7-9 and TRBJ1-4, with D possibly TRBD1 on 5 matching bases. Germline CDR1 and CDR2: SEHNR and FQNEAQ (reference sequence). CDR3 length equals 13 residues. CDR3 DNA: TGTTCCAGCAGCCCCCCCGGGGGAGAAAAACTGTTTTTT. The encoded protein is CSSSPPGGEKLFF.

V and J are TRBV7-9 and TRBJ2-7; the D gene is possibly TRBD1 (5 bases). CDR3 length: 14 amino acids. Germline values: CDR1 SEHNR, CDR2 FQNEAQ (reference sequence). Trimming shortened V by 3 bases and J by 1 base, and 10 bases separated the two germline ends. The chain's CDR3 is CASSFLDRSYEQYF. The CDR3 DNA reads TGTGCCAGCAGCTTTCTAGACAGATCCTACGAGCAGTACTTC.

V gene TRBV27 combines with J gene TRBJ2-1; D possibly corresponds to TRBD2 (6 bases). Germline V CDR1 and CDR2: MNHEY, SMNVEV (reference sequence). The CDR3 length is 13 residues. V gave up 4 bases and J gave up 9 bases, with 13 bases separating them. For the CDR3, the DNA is TGTGCCAGCAGTTCCAGACTAGGAAGTGAGCAGTTCTTC. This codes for CASSSRLGSEQFF.

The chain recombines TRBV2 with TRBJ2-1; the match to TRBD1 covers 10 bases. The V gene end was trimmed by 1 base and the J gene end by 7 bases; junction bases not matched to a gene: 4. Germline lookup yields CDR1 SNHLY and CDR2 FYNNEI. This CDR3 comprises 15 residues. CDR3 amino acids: CASSEEGQGRNEQFF. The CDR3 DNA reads TGTGCCAGCAGTGAAGAGGGACAGGGGCGTAATGAGCAGTTCTTC. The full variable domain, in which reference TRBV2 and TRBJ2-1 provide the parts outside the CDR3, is EPEVTQTPSHQVTQMGQEVILRCVPISNHLYFYWYRQILGQKVEFLVSFYNNEISEKSEIFDDQFSVERPDGSNFTLKIRSTKLEDSAMYFCASSEEGQGRNEQFFGPGTRLTVL.

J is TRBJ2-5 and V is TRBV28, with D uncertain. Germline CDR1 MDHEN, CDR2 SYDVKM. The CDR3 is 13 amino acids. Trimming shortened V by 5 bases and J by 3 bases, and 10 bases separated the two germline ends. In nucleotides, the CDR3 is TGTGCCAGCAGTAACAGTTATAAAGAGACCCAGTACTTC. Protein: CASSNSYKETQYF.

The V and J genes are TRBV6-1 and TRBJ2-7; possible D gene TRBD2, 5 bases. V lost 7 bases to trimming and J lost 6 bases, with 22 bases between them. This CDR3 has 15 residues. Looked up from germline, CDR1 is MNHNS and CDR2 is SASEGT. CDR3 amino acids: CASKTIRQSTVEQYF. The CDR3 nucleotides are TGTGCCAGCAAGACTATACGGCAGTCGACCGTCGAGCAGTACTTC.

The CDR3 nucleotides are TGTGCCAGCAGGCACAGGGGCGGCTACACCTTC. The encoded protein is CASRHRGGYTF. The chain employs TRBV2 and TRBJ1-2; 7 nucleotides line up with TRBD1. This CDR3 comprises 11 residues. Per germline, CDR1 SNHLY and CDR2 FYNNEI. V was clipped by 6 bases and J by 8 bases; unmatched bases: 3.

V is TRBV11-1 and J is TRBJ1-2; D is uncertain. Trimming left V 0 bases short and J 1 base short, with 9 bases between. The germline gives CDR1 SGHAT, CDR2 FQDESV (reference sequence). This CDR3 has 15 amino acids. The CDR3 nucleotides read TGTGCCAGCAGCTTAGCGGGCCGGTTTAACTATGGCTACACCTTC. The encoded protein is CASSLAGRFNYGYTF.

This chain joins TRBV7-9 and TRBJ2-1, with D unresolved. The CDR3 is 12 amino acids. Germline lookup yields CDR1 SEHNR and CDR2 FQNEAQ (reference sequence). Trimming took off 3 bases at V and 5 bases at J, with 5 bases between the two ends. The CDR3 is CASSLRDNEQFF. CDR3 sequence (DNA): TGTGCCAGCAGCTTGCGTGACAATGAGCAGTTCTTC.

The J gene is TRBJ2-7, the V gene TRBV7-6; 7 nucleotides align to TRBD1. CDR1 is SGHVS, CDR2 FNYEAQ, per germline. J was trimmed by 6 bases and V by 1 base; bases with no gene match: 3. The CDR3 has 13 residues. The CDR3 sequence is CASSLGTGPEQYF. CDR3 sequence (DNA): TGTGCCAGCAGCTTAGGGACAGGTCCCGAGCAGTACTTC.

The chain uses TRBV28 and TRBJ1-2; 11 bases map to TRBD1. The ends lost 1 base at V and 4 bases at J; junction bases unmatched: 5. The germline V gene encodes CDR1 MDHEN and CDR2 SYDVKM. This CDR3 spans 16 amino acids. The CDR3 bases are TGTGCCAGCAGTTTATACGGACAGGGGGCAGGCTATGGCTACACCTTC. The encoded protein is CASSLYGQGAGYGYTF.